The clone carrying this TCR beta chain was found a few times. The data derive from a study of patients and donors after allogeneic stem cell transplantation. J lost 3 bases, V lost 7 bases, and 8 bases had no gene match. The CDR3 is 16 residues long. Each CDR3 protein gets one entry after TCRdb re-called the RT-PCR reads with MiXCR. The repertoire includes more than 850,000 distinct CDR3 sequences, around 17% of them detected once, and around 5.5% sits in the top ten. The rearrangement uses TRBV12-3 or TRBV12-4 and TRBJ2-2, with TRBD2 matching over 10 bases. Input material: blood, either unsorted or a sorted T cell fraction (not recorded which). The sequence came from a human donor who was either an allogeneic HSCT recipient or a stem cell or donor lymphocyte infusion donor (not recorded which). It is not recorded whose cells these are; they may come from a transplant donor. Here the CDR3 reads CASTVSGRGDTGELFF. DNA of the CDR3: TGTGCCAGCACCGTGAGCGGGAGGGGAGACACCGGGGAGCTGTTTTTT.